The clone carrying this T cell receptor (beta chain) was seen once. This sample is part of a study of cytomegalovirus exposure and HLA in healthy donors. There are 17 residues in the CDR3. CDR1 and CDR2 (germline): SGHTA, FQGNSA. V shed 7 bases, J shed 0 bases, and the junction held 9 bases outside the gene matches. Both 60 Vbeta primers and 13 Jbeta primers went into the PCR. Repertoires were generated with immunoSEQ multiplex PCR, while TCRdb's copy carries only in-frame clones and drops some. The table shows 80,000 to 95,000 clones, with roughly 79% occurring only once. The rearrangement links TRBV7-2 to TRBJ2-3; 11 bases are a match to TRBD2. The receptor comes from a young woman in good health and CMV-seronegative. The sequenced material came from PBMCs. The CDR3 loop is CASTPKGLAASTDTQYF. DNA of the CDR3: TGTGCCAGCACCCCTAAGGGACTAGCGGCTAGCACAGATACGCAGTATTTT.